Below are 2 T cell receptor beta chains sequenced from a single sample in a study of OX40 agonist ivuxolimab in advanced cancers. Produced via immunoSEQ multiplex PCR; TCRdb's table is partial and in-frame only. The sample holds about 84,000 clones; over 85% are singletons and the top ten take roughly 11%. The sequencing here drew on CD4+ or CD8+ T cells sorted from blood, taken in a trial of the OX40 agonist ivuxolimab. The source of these receptors is an adult with an advanced solid tumor such as melanoma, head and neck, liver or kidney cancer.

The chain employs TRBV28 and TRBJ1-6; D remains ambiguous. V dropped 5 bases and J dropped 10 bases, with 15 bases sitting between them. Germline CDR1 and CDR2: MDHEN and SYDVKM. This CDR3 has 14 amino acids. Written as DNA, the CDR3 is TGTGCCAGCAGTACCTCGGAGAGGGAGTCACCCCTCCACTTT. Translating gives CASSTSERESPLHF.

The chain employs TRBV9 and TRBJ2-7; tentatively, D is TRBD1 (5 bases). The CDR3 extends over 16 amino acids. Germline lookup yields CDR1 SGDLS and CDR2 YYNGEE. V was cut by 2 bases and J by 3 bases, with 18 bases left in between. The CDR3, as DNA: TGTGCCAGCAGCGTCTCCTCCTTCGGACAAGACTACGAGCAGTACTTC. This encodes CASSVSSFGQDYEQYF.